The 11 T cell receptor beta chains in this list originate from one sample, sequenced in a study of shared clonotypes between healthy human individuals. Repertoires were generated with immunoSEQ multiplex PCR, while TCRdb's copy carries only in-frame clones and drops some. The data contain fewer than 1.6 million clones, around 98.5% of them singletons. Sequencing was performed on naive CD4+ T cells sorted from blood. Described subset: CD45RA+ positively selected. These receptors were collected from a man younger than 40 in good health.

The V call is TRBV29-1, the J call TRBJ2-5; perhaps TRBD1 as D (5 bases). V lost 3 bases and J 5 bases, leaving 13 bases between the germline ends. CDR1 SQVTM and CDR2 ANQGSEA come from the germline V gene. The CDR3 totals 13 residues. CDR3 in DNA: TGCAGCGTTGAGCTGGGGCTCGGTGAGACCCAGTACTTC. Translation gives CSVELGLGETQYF. Full variable domain (remainder filled in from reference TRBV29-1 and TRBJ2-5): SAVISQKPSRDICQRGTSLTIQCQVDSQVTMMFWYRQQPGQSLTLIATANQGSEATYESGFVIDKFPISRPNLTFSTLTVSNMSPEDSSIYLCSVELGLGETQYFGPGTRLLVL.

The V gene is TRBV18, the J gene TRBJ2-7; either TRBD1 or TRBD2 may supply D (5 bases each). CDR3 length equals 15 residues. The ends were cut back, 5 bases at V and 0 bases at J, with 14 bases in the middle. Germline CDR1 is KGHSH and CDR2 is LQKENI. The CDR3 DNA reads as TGTGCCAGCTCAACATCTCTGGGGGTCTCCTACGAGCAGTACTTC. Translating it yields CASSTSLGVSYEQYF.

The chain recombines TRBV10-1 with TRBJ2-7, with 8 bases identical to TRBD2. Trimming removed 6 bases from V and 4 bases from J; junction bases left unmatched: 14. Germline V gives CDR1 WNHNN, CDR2 SYGVQD (reference sequence). The length of the CDR3 is 16 residues. The CDR3 DNA reads TGCGCCAGCAGCCAAACCGGGACTAGTAAGTGGTACGAGCAGTACTTC. Translation gives CASSQTGTSKWYEQYF.

J is TRBJ1-5 and V is TRBV19; maybe TRBD1 (6 bases). This CDR3 region has 19 residues. V was trimmed by 10 bases and J by 2 bases, leaving 30 bases between them. Germline CDR1 reads LNHDA; CDR2 reads SQIVND (reference sequence). The CDR3 DNA is TGTGCCACCCACGGGGGGGCGATACATGGCGTGCGGGGCAATCAGCCCCAGCATTTT. This sequence encodes CATHGGAIHGVRGNQPQHF.

This clone was observed a single time. This chain joins TRBV4-1 and TRBJ2-5; D remains unclear. CDR1 MGHRA and CDR2 YSYEKL come from the germline V gene. V was clipped by 4 bases and J by 0 bases, with 12 bases between them. This CDR3 comprises 15 residues. This chain's CDR3 is CASSPSLGYQETQYF. For the CDR3, the DNA is TGCGCCAGCAGCCCAAGCCTGGGGTACCAAGAGACCCAGTACTTC.

The rearrangement joins TRBV11-2 to TRBJ2-1; 7 bases match TRBD2. This CDR3 region has 15 residues. V trimming: 5 bases; J trimming: 0 bases; junction bases outside the gene matches: 4. Germline lookup yields CDR1 SGHAT and CDR2 FQNNGV. DNA for the CDR3: TGTGCCAGCAGCCCCCAGCGGGGCTCCTACAATGAGCAGTTCTTC. This sequence encodes CASSPQRGSYNEQFF.

As DNA, the CDR3 is TGTGCCAGTAGCCGATGGGACATCCCGTACGAGCAGTACTTC. This codes for CASSRWDIPYEQYF. The chain carries TRBV19 and TRBJ2-7; maybe TRBD1 (6 bases). The V end lost 6 bases, the J end lost 4 bases, and 16 bases lay between the germline ends. Germline CDR1 and CDR2: LNHDA and SQIVND (reference sequence). CDR3 length: 14 amino acids.

This sequence joins TRBV28 and TRBJ1-2; TRBD1 agrees at 7 bases. The CDR3 has 16 residues. Trimming at V came to 6 bases and at J to 2 bases, leaving 12 bases not matched to a gene. Germline V gene data show CDR1 as MDHEN and CDR2 as SYDVKM. CDR3 DNA sequence: TGTGCCAGCAGCTCAGGGGGGGTGCTTAGCAACTATGGCTACACCTTC. It codes for CASSSGGVLSNYGYTF.

The CDR3 nucleotides are TGTGCCAGCAGCTTAGGGATCTATGAGCAGTTCTTC. Protein: CASSLGIYEQFF. The chain couples TRBV7-9 to TRBJ2-1, with D unclear. Per germline, CDR1 SEHNR and CDR2 FQNEAQ (reference sequence). V was shortened by 1 base and J by 8 bases, with 6 bases between the two germline ends. The CDR3 consists of 12 residues.

This chain connects TRBV15 to TRBJ2-2, with 9 bases that match TRBD2. After removal of 3 bases from V and 4 bases from J, the junction contained 9 bases not matched to a gene. Germline assignment: CDR1 LNHNV and CDR2 YYDKDF (reference sequence). This CDR3 is 17 amino acids long. The CDR3 region is CATSRMISGRVTGELFF. DNA of the CDR3: TGTGCCACCAGCAGGATGATTAGCGGGAGAGTCACCGGGGAGCTGTTTTTT.

V and J are TRBV19 and TRBJ2-1; TRBD2 matches 9 bases. CDR3 length: 15 residues. J lost 5 bases, V lost 5 bases, and 7 bases had no gene match. CDR1 LNHDA and CDR2 SQIVND come from the germline V gene (reference sequence). The CDR3 region has the DNA TGTGCCAGTAGTCTCACCGGGACTAGCAACAATGAGCAGTTCTTC. Protein: CASSLTGTSNNEQFF.